The source of this T cell receptor beta chain is a study of T cell repertoires in cytomegalovirus infection. Across the whole study: CMV infection together with matching HLA type was indicated by public TCR beta signatures.

This clonotype has just a few counts. The CDR3 is 15 amino acids. Germline loops: CDR1 MGHRA, CDR2 YSYEKL. The V and J ends lost 0 bases and 4 bases respectively, with 12 bases between them. TCRdb ran MiXCR on the reads and lists one entry per CDR3 protein. The sample holds a few hundred thousand distinct CDR3 sequences, 8% to 10% seen once. The V and J genes are TRBV4-1 and TRBJ1-2, with no clear D. Sequencing used PBMCs. This sequence originates from a human donor in good health (CMV status not recorded). Some clones in this sample may be carry-over from other donors' samples. The CDR3 region is CASSQDLPGFYGYTF. In DNA form, the CDR3 reads TGCGCCAGCAGCCAAGATCTTCCGGGTTTCTATGGCTACACCTTC.